A selection of T cell receptor beta chains follows, all from one sample in a study of Graves' ophthalmopathy and Graves' hyperthyroidism. From the multiplex PCR reads, TCRdb called clonotypes with MiXCR, one entry per CDR3 protein. The sample lists hundreds of thousands of distinct CDR3 sequences, 21% seen once, with roughly 3.2% in the top ten. Sequencing was performed on peripheral blood. The receptors were gathered from a woman aged 18-29 years with stable Graves' hyperthyroidism. Each CDR3 is given without its conserved first and last residue. The order of the fields is V gene, J gene, CDR3 protein.

>TRBV20-1|TRBJ2-3
SALSGSTDTQY
>TRBV12-3/TRBV12-4|TRBJ2-7
ASSFGQSSYEQY
>TRBV9|TRBJ2-5
ASSTSSGGETQY
>TRBV15|TRBJ2-7
ATSSGRKGREY
>TRBV2|TRBJ2-2
ASTGGTVNTGELF
>TRBV20-1|TRBJ1-1
SARKQGGVDTEAF
>TRBV29-1|TRBJ1-1
SVGGTMNTEAF
>TRBV11-2|TRBJ2-5
ASTRRRAQQETQY
>TRBV19|TRBJ1-1
ASTPGTVGTEAF
>TRBV11-2|TRBJ2-7
ASSLVSRPYEQY
>TRBV28|TRBJ2-4
ASSLKAPGWGSKNIQY
>TRBV12-3/TRBV12-4|TRBJ1-1
ASSLPGSGAEAF
>TRBV29-1|TRBJ1-1
SVTRDLNTEAF
>TRBV2|TRBJ2-5
ASSDQRGGRETQY
>TRBV7-2|TRBJ2-2
GSGGTGELF
>TRBV6-5|TRBJ1-2
ASSFPGKGGYT
>TRBV30|TRBJ2-1
AWSPVGEQF
>TRBV12-3/TRBV12-4|TRBJ2-5
ASSLVTGQGLQETQY
>TRBV12-3/TRBV12-4|TRBJ1-2
ASSPGRINYGYT
>TRBV28|TRBJ1-2
ASRRGGYT
>TRBV20-1|TRBJ2-7
SARDFIGIYEQY
>TRBV13|TRBJ2-2
ASSLGRLQGRNTGELF
>TRBV11-1|TRBJ2-2
ASSLSGTQNTGELF
>TRBV6-5|TRBJ1-1
ASTKHEQGNTEAF
>TRBV29-1|TRBJ1-1
SVLWEMNTEAF
>TRBV5-1|TRBJ1-5
ASSLGGLTGNQPQH
>TRBV12-5|TRBJ1-5
ASGLPGGWPQH
>TRBV6-1|TRBJ1-5
ASSPQSRNNQPQH
>TRBV30|TRBJ2-2
AWSTQGYTGELF
>TRBV20-1|TRBJ2-3
SRRIIVAGGGADTQY
>TRBV18|TRBJ2-7
TSSPRTGQDEQY
>TRBV6-1|TRBJ1-5
ASSELGQYQPQH